This T cell receptor beta chain stems from a study of T cells in Graves' hyperthyroidism and ophthalmopathy. Findings and caveats of the study: Blood also showed most of the thyroid clonotypes that were expanded above 0.001.

Turning to this clonotype: The antigen is not known.

This CDR3 is 14 amino acids long. V shed 3 bases and J 2 bases; nucleotides not matched to a gene: 3. CDR1 is SGHTA, CDR2 FQGNSA, per germline. The source material, RNA transcripts, was used to amplify TCR beta CDR3 regions. First-round RT-PCR targeting the TCR CDR3 was performed with the HTBI primer set. TCRdb ran MiXCR on the multiplex PCR reads and lists one entry per CDR3 protein. The table records roughly 530,000 distinct CDR3 sequences, over 15% of them present only once. Ophthalmopathy cases scored 3 or more on the Clinical Activity Score and 4 or more on NOSPECS grade, with duration below 3 months.

The chain recombines TRBV7-2 with TRBJ2-7, with TRBD2 matching over 8 bases. The sample comprised blood. This receptor was identified in a woman aged 18 to 35 with Graves' ophthalmopathy. The CDR3: CASSFSGTPYEQYF. For the CDR3, the DNA is TGTGCCAGCAGCTTTAGCGGGACCCCCTACGAGCAGTACTTC.